Each of the 23 T cell receptor beta chains below was sequenced from the same sample in a study of early T cells in non-severe SARS-CoV-2 infection. TCRdb re-called the 5' RACE reads through MiXCR, storing one row per CDR3 protein. The data hold tens of thousands of distinct CDR3 sequences, with around 13% observed a single time. Material for sequencing was whole blood. The receptor set was obtained from an adult who was a healthcare worker with PCR-confirmed SARS-CoV-2 infection or an uninfected control (not recorded which).

This chain uses TRBV9 with TRBJ2-5; D is possibly TRBD2 (6 bases). CDR1 and CDR2 from the germline V gene are SGDLS and YYNGEE. This CDR3 has 19 residues. V dropped 0 bases and J dropped 5 bases, with 26 bases sitting between them. The CDR3, as DNA: TGTGCCAGCAGCGTAGGCCCCGGGACTCACGAGAGGGTCTGGGAGACCCAGTACTTC. Translating gives CASSVGPGTHERVWETQYF. The variable domain in full, with the rest retrieved from reference TRBV9 and TRBJ2-5, is DSGVTQTPKHLITATGQRVTLRCSPRSGDLSVYWYQQSLDQGLQFLIQYYNGEERAKGNILERFSAQQFPDLHSELNLSSLELGDSALYFCASSVGPGTHERVWETQYFGPGTRLLVL.

In its sample, this clonotype was seen many times. The chain uses TRBV6-2 or TRBV6-3 and TRBJ1-2, with 8 bases identical to TRBD1. CDR1 MNHEY and CDR2 SVGEGT come from the germline V gene. CDR3 length: 16 residues. The trim removed 0 bases at V and 7 bases at J, leaving 10 bases unmatched. The CDR3 nucleotides are TGTGCCAGCAGTTACTCGCCCCGGGACAGGCAACTTGGCTACACCTTC. This translates into CASSYSPRDRQLGYTF.

This clonotype was seen many times. V and J are TRBV9 and TRBJ2-5; TRBD1 is a possible D gene (6 bases). Trimming took 0 bases from V and 4 from J, leaving 10 bases between them. The CDR3 has 14 amino acids. Germline V gene lookup returns CDR1 SGDLS and CDR2 YYNGEE. The CDR3 DNA is TGTGCCAGCAGCGTAGCTACAGGGACAGAGACCCAGTACTTC. Amino acids: CASSVATGTETQYF.

The chain joins TRBV29-1 to TRBJ1-1, with unresolved D. Germline V lookup: CDR1 SQVTM, CDR2 ANQGSEA. The V end lost 4 bases, the J end lost 1 base, and 1 base lay between the germline ends. This CDR3 region has 10 residues. The CDR3 reads CSVANTEAFF. CDR3 DNA sequence: TGCAGCGTTGCGAACACTGAAGCTTTCTTT.

At least ten counts were recorded for this clonotype. CDR3 in DNA: TGTGCTAGTGGTTCGATAAGCTTCACCGGGGAGCTGTTTTTT. It codes for CASGSISFTGELFF. The chain carries TRBV12-5 and TRBJ2-2; D gene uncertain. Trimming shortened V by 4 bases and J by 4 bases, and 10 bases separated the two germline ends. The V gene's germline CDR1 is LGHNT and CDR2 FRNRAP. This CDR3 has 14 amino acids.

Comments on this clonotype: This may be a read error: a much more frequent sequence differs by one nucleotide. This rearrangement joins TRBV7-8 to TRBJ2-5, with 11 positions matching TRBD2. The CDR3 sequence is 16 residues long. Looked up from germline, CDR1 is SGHVS and CDR2 is FQNEAQ. The chain's CDR3 is CTSSLAGGPGQETQYF. As DNA, the CDR3 is TGTACCAGCAGCTTAGCGGGAGGGCCGGGACAAGAGACCCAGTACTTC. The variable domain in full, with the rest retrieved from reference TRBV7-8 and TRBJ2-5, is GAGVSQSPRYKVAKRGQDVALRCDPISGHVSLFWYQQALGQGPEFLTYFQNEAQLDKSGLPSDRFFAERPEGSVSTLKIQRTQQEDSAVYLCTSSLAGGPGQETQYFGPGTRLLVL.

In this sample, this clonotype turned up many times. One end of the junction is discordant with germline, which a read error may explain. The chain joins TRBV10-1 to TRBJ2-1, with 9 positions matching TRBD1. The germline V gene encodes CDR1 WNHNN and CDR2 SYGVQD (reference sequence). The length of the CDR3 is 13 residues. The CDR3 region is CAISSTGTGKQFF. The CDR3 bases are TGCGCCATCAGTTCAACCGGGACAGGGAAACAGTTCTTC.

This chain connects TRBV4-1 to TRBJ2-1, with D hard to call. Trimming removed 2 bases from V and 7 bases from J, with 9 bases in between. Germline loops: CDR1 MGHRA, CDR2 YSYEKL. CDR3 length: 13 residues. For the CDR3, the DNA is TGCGCCAGCAGCCAAAGTGGAAGGAATGAGCAGTTCTTC. It yields the protein CASSQSGRNEQFF.

Many counts were recorded for this clonotype. V usage is TRBV20-1 and J usage is TRBJ2-5, with 11 bases that match TRBD2. The germline V gene encodes CDR1 DFQATT and CDR2 SNEGSKA (reference sequence). The CDR3 length is 15 residues. V lost 5 bases to trimming and J lost 1 base; unmatched junction nucleotides: 6. CDR3 sequence reads: CSADTSGGSQETQYF. The CDR3 DNA reads TGCAGTGCTGATACTAGCGGGGGTTCCCAAGAGACCCAGTACTTC.

This clonotype was counted ten times or more. The J gene is TRBJ2-7, the V gene TRBV29-1; TRBD1 matches at 9 bases. Germline CDR1 is SQVTM and CDR2 is ANQGSEA. Trimming removed 4 bases from V and 0 bases from J; junction bases left unmatched: 10. This CDR3 spans 16 amino acids. The CDR3 DNA follows: TGCAGCGTTGGCCTAGGGACAGGGAGGAGCTCCTACGAGCAGTACTTC. This codes for CSVGLGTGRSSYEQYF.

This clonotype was seen at least ten times. The rearrangement joins TRBV7-6 to TRBJ1-6; D is uncertain. The CDR3 has 13 amino acids. V was pared by 4 bases and J by 6 bases, with 7 bases between. Germline CDR1 and CDR2: SGHVS and FNYEAQ. CDR3 nucleotides: TGTGCCAGCAGCTATATGACTAATTCACCCCTCCACTTT. This encodes CASSYMTNSPLHF.

This clonotype was counted many times. V is TRBV27 and J is TRBJ2-3; 14 bases match TRBD2. The germline V gene encodes CDR1 MNHEY and CDR2 SMNVEV (reference sequence). Trimming at V came to 5 bases and at J to 6 bases, leaving 7 bases not matched to a gene. The CDR3 loop spans 16 amino acids. Written as DNA, the CDR3 is TGTGCCAGCAGTCCCCGGACTAGCGGGAGGAGGGATACGCAGTATTTT. Its translation is CASSPRTSGRRDTQYF.

This clonotype was seen more than once but under ten times. This chain links TRBV30 with TRBJ1-2; TRBD1 might be the D (6 bases). The CDR3 has 13 amino acids. V gave up 3 bases and J gave up 5 bases, with 13 bases separating them. Germline V gives CDR1 GTSNPN, CDR2 SVGIG (reference sequence). The CDR3 loop reads CAWRSGTRYGYTF. The DNA of the CDR3 is TGTGCCTGGAGATCCGGGACACGTTATGGCTACACCTTC.

The table lists this clonotype with many counts. This chain links TRBV6-6 with TRBJ1-5, with a weak D call TRBD1 (5 bases). CDR3 length: 13 amino acids. CDR1 MNHNY and CDR2 SVGAGI come from the germline V gene (reference sequence). V lost 6 bases, J lost 4 bases, and 10 bases lay in between. The CDR3 bases are TGTGCCAGCAGATGGGGGTTAAATCAGCCCCAGCATTTT. This sequence encodes CASRWGLNQPQHF.

Ten or more counts support this clonotype. This chain links TRBV7-2 with TRBJ2-1; 9 bases fit TRBD1. Trimming cost V 5 bases and J 12 bases; bases outside gene matches: 2. Germline CDR1 is SGHTA and CDR2 is FQGNSA. The CDR3 is 11 amino acids. CDR3 protein: CASSMGQGQFF. The CDR3 DNA reads TGTGCCAGCAGCATGGGACAGGGGCAGTTCTTC.

This clonotype has a count of ten or more. The gene calls are TRBV4-3 and TRBJ2-2; 9 bases match TRBD1. The CDR3 runs 17 residues. With V trimmed by 4 bases and J by 1 base, 7 bases remained unmatched. The V gene's germline CDR1 is LGHNA and CDR2 YSLEER. CDR3 protein: CASSRLQGALNTGELFF. The CDR3 DNA reads TGCGCCAGCAGCCGCTTACAGGGGGCCTTGAACACCGGGGAGCTGTTTTTT.

This clonotype showed up many times. The rearrangement uses TRBV7-9 and TRBJ2-7, with a tentative D call TRBD2 (7 bases). The germline V gene encodes CDR1 SEHNR and CDR2 FQNEAQ (reference sequence). Between the trimmed V and J ends, which lost 4 bases and 0 bases, there was a span of 13 bases. The CDR3 is 15 residues long. CDR3 bases: TGTGCCAGCAGCTCCTTGGCGGGGGCCTCCTACGAGCAGTACTTC. Its protein is CASSSLAGASYEQYF.

Ten or more counts support this clonotype. V and J are TRBV11-2 and TRBJ2-1; TRBD2 matches 8 bases. CDR3 length: 15 amino acids. V shed 5 bases, J shed 2 bases, and the junction held 5 bases outside the gene matches. Germline values: CDR1 SGHAT, CDR2 FQNNGV. The CDR3 is CASSRLAGTYNEQFF. The CDR3 nucleotides are TGTGCCAGCAGCCGATTAGCGGGGACCTACAATGAGCAGTTCTTC. The full variable domain, rest sourced from reference TRBV11-2 and TRBJ2-1, is EAGVAQSPRYKIIEKRQSVAFWCNPISGHATLYWYQQILGQGPKLLIQFQNNGVVDDSQLPKDRFSAERLKGVDSTLKIQPAKLEDSAVYLCASSRLAGTYNEQFFGPGTRLTVL.

There are many counts of this clonotype. The gene calls are TRBV20-1 and TRBJ2-7, with 8 bases matching TRBD1. The length of the CDR3 is 13 residues. Trimming took 3 bases from V and 2 from J; bases not matched to a gene: 3. Germline V gene lookup returns CDR1 DFQATT and CDR2 SNEGSKA (reference sequence). CDR3: CSASRGHTYEQYF. The CDR3 nucleotides read TGCAGTGCTAGCAGGGGGCACACCTACGAGCAGTACTTC.

The V call is TRBV29-1, the J call TRBJ1-1; 10 positions match TRBD1. Germline trimming cut 2 bases from V and 13 bases from J; bases unmatched to any gene: 4. Germline CDR1 is SQVTM and CDR2 is ANQGSEA. CDR3 length: 11 amino acids. This CDR3 reads CSVETGTGVFF. The DNA for the CDR3 is TGCAGCGTTGAAACCGGGACAGGGGTTTTCTTT.

This clonotype was picked up many times. This rearrangement joins TRBV11-2 to TRBJ2-3, with unresolved D. Trimming removed 5 bases from V and 9 bases from J, with 18 bases in between. The CDR3 covers 14 residues. From germline, CDR1 is SGHAT and CDR2 FQNNGV. This CDR3 reads CASSAERLIKTQYF. CDR3 DNA: TGTGCCAGCAGCGCAGAGAGGCTTATTAAGACGCAGTATTTT.

This clonotype occurred many times. The chain recombines TRBV10-1 with TRBJ1-1, with a tentative D call TRBD1 (5 bases). The germline V gene has CDR1 WNHNN and CDR2 SYGVQD (reference sequence). CDR3 size: 16 residues. V shed 7 bases and J shed 0 bases, with 18 bases lying between them. CDR3 in amino acids: CASTRGRGAVNTEAFF. CDR3 sequence (DNA): TGCGCCAGCACCCGAGGACGAGGGGCTGTGAACACTGAAGCTTTCTTT.

Ten or more counts support this clonotype. The chain uses TRBV6-2 or TRBV6-3 and TRBJ2-1, with D unresolved. Germline CDR1 is MNHEY and CDR2 is SVGEGT. V was clipped by 7 bases and J by 5 bases, with 9 bases between them. The CDR3 has 12 amino acids. In DNA form, the CDR3 reads TGTGCCAGCACGCTGCCCGACAATGAGCAGTTCTTC. Translating gives CASTLPDNEQFF.